The rows below give T cell receptor beta chains drawn from one sample of a study of T cell clones after liver transplantation. Libraries were prepared by immunoSEQ multiplex PCR; TCRdb keeps only in-frame clonotypes and omits some of them. This sample carries 75,000 to 85,000 clones, approximately 87% of them seen once, and the ten largest clones take roughly 2.8%. The sample in question was CD4+ T cells from blood, obtained at the 22-month timepoint. Receptors were obtained from a human patient who received a liver transplant. Part of the T cell pool may stem from the graft donor. Both conserved end residues are part of each CDR3. Each record gives: J gene, D gene, clone size, V gene, CDR3 protein, CDR3 DNA. D genes are given only for firm matches. Clone size is stated in some rows and not others, as once, few, many or a class when expanded.

TRBJ2-3 | TRBD2 | . | TRBV15 | CATSRLAGGTRDTQYF | TGTGCCACCAGCAGACTAGCGGGTGGAACGCGGGATACGCAGTATTTT
TRBJ1-5 | TRBD1 | . | TRBV28 | CASSLLDRGGQPQHF | TGTGCCAGCAGTTTATTAGACAGGGGTGGTCAGCCCCAGCATTTT
TRBJ1-1 | TRBD1 | . | TRBV5-4 | CASSPLPGQSYTEAFF | TGTGCCAGCAGCCCTCTCCCGGGACAGAGTTACACTGAAGCTTTCTTT
TRBJ2-3 | TRBD1 | . | TRBV7-6 | CASSLAQTGVADTQYF | TGTGCCAGCAGCTTAGCGCAGACAGGGGTAGCGGATACGCAGTATTTT
TRBJ2-7 | . | . | TRBV11-1 | CASSPYTGYEQYF | TGTGCCAGCAGTCCTTACACAGGGTACGAGCAGTACTTC
TRBJ2-1 | TRBD2 | few | TRBV6-5 | CASSFGLAGVDEQFF | TGTGCCAGCAGTTTTGGACTAGCGGGAGTTGATGAGCAGTTCTTC
TRBJ2-6 | . | . | TRBV9 | CASSPRSGANVLTF | TGTGCCAGCAGCCCCCGATCTGGGGCCAACGTCCTGACTTTC
TRBJ2-3 | TRBD2 | few | TRBV19 | CASSRAAGYADTQYF | TGTGCCAGTAGTAGGGCAGCGGGGTACGCAGATACGCAGTATTTT
TRBJ2-7 | TRBD1 | . | TRBV27 | CASSESRQGRLDEQYF | TGTGCCAGCAGTGAGAGTCGACAGGGGAGGTTGGACGAGCAGTACTTC
TRBJ2-3 | . | . | TRBV19 | CASSTPGRGPTGTDTQYF | TGTGCCAGTAGTACCCCCGGACGGGGCCCCACGGGCACAGATACGCAGTATTTT
TRBJ1-1 | TRBD1 | few | TRBV29-1 | CSADRGGFTEAFF | TGCAGCGCGGACAGGGGAGGGTTTACTGAAGCTTTCTTT
TRBJ1-1 | TRBD1 | . | TRBV19 | CASRNRGRNTEAFF | TGTGCCAGTAGGAACAGGGGGCGGAACACTGAAGCTTTCTTT
TRBJ2-7 | . | few | TRBV15 | CATSRDRSYEQYF | TGTGCCACCAGCAGAGATCGCTCCTACGAGCAGTACTTC
TRBJ1-1 | . | . | TRBV12-2 | CASRLGREYTEAFF | TGTGCAAGTCGCTTAGGGCGTGAATACACTGAAGCTTTCTTT
TRBJ1-6 | . | . | TRBV7-9 | CASSLRDSPLHF | TGTGCCAGCAGCCTGCGGGATTCACCCCTCCACTTT
TRBJ1-2 | . | . | TRBV10-3 | CAISDGVNYGYTF | TGTGCCATCAGTGATGGGGTGAACTATGGCTACACCTTC
TRBJ1-2 | . | . | TRBV28 | CASRTGGRGYGYTF | TGTGCCAGCCGTACTGGGGGGCGGGGCTATGGCTACACCTTC
TRBJ2-1 | TRBD1 | . | TRBV18 | CASSRQGEFNNEQFF | TGTGCCAGCTCACGCCAGGGGGAATTCAACAATGAGCAGTTCTTC
TRBJ2-1 | TRBD2 | . | TRBV5-6 | CASSQTGTSSHSYNEQFF | TGTGCCAGCAGCCAAACCGGGACTAGCAGTCACTCCTACAATGAGCAGTTCTTC
TRBJ2-5 | TRBD1 | . | TRBV7-6 | CASSYDRAAWETQYF | TGTGCCAGCAGCTACGACAGGGCAGCGTGGGAGACCCAGTACTTC
TRBJ2-1 | . | . | TRBV11-2 | CASRSRVSGTAYNEQFF | TGTGCCAGCAGATCAAGAGTGTCCGGGACGGCTTACAATGAGCAGTTCTTC
TRBJ2-3 | . | . | TRBV11-2 | CASSLRTSSTDTQYF | TGTGCCAGCAGCTTGCGCACTAGTAGCACAGATACGCAGTATTTT
TRBJ2-2 | . | few | TRBV7-8 | CASRAGALADTGELFF | TGTGCCAGCAGAGCCGGGGCGCTAGCAGACACCGGGGAGCTGTTTTTT
TRBJ1-2 | . | few | TRBV2 | CASSVRGITISGYTF | TGTGCCAGCAGTGTCAGGGGAATCACAATCAGTGGCTACACCTTC
TRBJ2-1 | TRBD1 | . | TRBV11-3 | CASSLSGGQGDEQFF | TGTGCCAGCAGCCTTAGTGGGGGACAGGGGGATGAGCAGTTCTTC
TRBJ1-4 | . | . | TRBV27 | CASSLLGFNEKLFF | TGTGCCAGCAGTTTACTGGGTTTTAATGAAAAACTGTTTTTT
TRBJ2-3 | TRBD2 | . | TRBV10-3 | CAMTSGRAIGADTQYF | TGTGCCATGACTAGCGGGAGGGCCATCGGGGCAGATACGCAGTATTTT
TRBJ1-3 | . | . | TRBV4-3 | CASSQGSDTGNTIYF | TGCGCCAGCAGCCAAGGAAGCGACACGGGAAACACCATATATTTT
TRBJ2-1 | TRBD2 | . | TRBV11-2 | CASSLSGEDNEQFF | TGTGCCAGCAGCTTAAGCGGGGAAGACAATGAGCAGTTCTTC
TRBJ1-2 | . | once | TRBV6-5 | CASRPHTANYGYTF | TGTGCCAGCAGACCCCACACTGCTAACTATGGCTACACCTTC
TRBJ1-4 | . | . | TRBV5-1 | CASSLAGQGEKLFF | TGCGCCAGCAGCTTGGCAGGGCAGGGTGAAAAACTGTTTTTT
TRBJ2-7 | . | . | TRBV5-1 | CASSLDVGEQYF | TGCGCCAGCAGCTTGGATGTCGGTGAGCAGTACTTC
TRBJ1-1 | TRBD1 | . | TRBV18 | CATRDRVDTEAFF | TGTGCCACCCGTGACAGGGTGGACACTGAAGCTTTCTTT
TRBJ1-2 | TRBD1 | . | TRBV6-1 | CASRVDRGAYGYTF | TGTGCCAGCAGGGTGGACAGGGGGGCCTATGGCTACACCTTC
TRBJ2-5 | . | . | TRBV19 | CASTGSNRDQETQYF | TGTGCCAGTACGGGGAGTAACAGGGACCAAGAGACCCAGTACTTC
TRBJ2-5 | . | . | TRBV4-1 | CASSQAAAGPMTQYF | TGCGCCAGCAGCCAAGCCGCGGCAGGACCGATGACCCAGTACTTC
TRBJ1-6 | TRBD1 | . | TRBV5-5 | CASSLAFEGAESPLHF | TGTGCCAGCAGCTTGGCCTTCGAGGGGGCTGAGTCACCCCTCCACTTT
TRBJ2-5 | . | . | TRBV4-1 | CASSQRAEGETQYF | TGCGCCAGCAGCCAAAGAGCAGAGGGGGAGACCCAGTACTTC
TRBJ2-1 | TRBD2 | . | TRBV9 | CASSTLAGVVNEQFF | TGTGCCAGCAGCACACTAGCGGGAGTGGTCAATGAGCAGTTCTTC
TRBJ2-7 | TRBD1 | . | TRBV4-3 | CASSQDTGGEQYF | TGCGCCAGCAGCCAAGATACAGGGGGCGAGCAGTACTTC
TRBJ2-7 | TRBD2 | . | TRBV30 | CAWSEGLAAYEQYF | TGTGCCTGGAGTGAGGGACTAGCTGCCTACGAGCAGTACTTC
TRBJ2-7 | . | . | TRBV7-2 | CASSLGDYEQYF | TGTGCCAGCAGCTTGGGGGATTACGAGCAGTACTTC
TRBJ1-1 | . | . | TRBV7-2 | CASSLVQSAEAFF | TGTGCCAGCAGCTTGGTCCAATCAGCTGAAGCTTTCTTT
TRBJ2-1 | . | once | TRBV4-3 | CASSQDPFHGGGYPYSYNEQFF | TGCGCCAGCAGCCAAGATCCATTTCATGGCGGGGGCTACCCTTATTCCTACAATGAGCAGTTCTTC
TRBJ2-7 | . | once | TRBV7-2 | CASSSVAASYEQYF | TGTGCCAGCAGCTCCGTAGCGGCCTCCTACGAGCAGTACTTC
TRBJ2-5 | . | . | TRBV28 | CASSRADSQETQYF | TGTGCCAGCAGCCGGGCGGACAGCCAAGAGACCCAGTACTTC
TRBJ2-2 | . | . | TRBV4-3 | CASSQSWVGAGTGELFF | TGCGCCAGCAGCCAAAGTTGGGTGGGGGCTGGCACCGGGGAGCTGTTTTTT
TRBJ2-2 | TRBD2 | . | TRBV2 | CASSVDGRAGTGELFF | TGTGCCAGCAGTGTGGACGGGAGGGCTGGCACCGGGGAGCTGTTTTTT
TRBJ2-7 | . | . | TRBV6-5 | CASSYSIAGTSYEQYF | TGTGCCAGCAGTTACTCGATTGCGGGGACCTCCTACGAGCAGTACTTC
TRBJ2-1 | . | . | TRBV19 | CASSAWEPSYNEQFF | TGTGCCAGTAGTGCGTGGGAGCCTTCATACAATGAGCAGTTCTTC
TRBJ2-3 | . | . | TRBV28 | CASNLREDTQYF | TGTGCCAGCAATCTCAGGGAAGATACGCAGTATTTT
TRBJ2-3 | . | . | TRBV29-1 | CSVVTSSTDTQYF | TGCAGCGTTGTTACGAGTAGTACAGATACGCAGTATTTT
TRBJ1-2 | TRBD1 | few | TRBV10-3 | CAISRTGTGAGEGYTF | TGTGCCATCAGTAGAACCGGGACAGGGGCCGGTGAAGGCTACACCTTC
TRBJ2-1 | TRBD1 | . | TRBV18 | CASSVGTGPYNEQFF | TGTGCCAGCTCAGTAGGGACAGGACCCTACAATGAGCAGTTCTTC
TRBJ1-1 | . | . | TRBV2 | CASTPDRATEAFF | TGTGCCAGCACCCCGGACAGAGCCACTGAAGCTTTCTTT
TRBJ1-2 | . | . | TRBV11-2 | CASSQGGAINYGYTF | TGTGCCAGCAGTCAAGGAGGAGCTATTAACTATGGCTACACCTTC
TRBJ2-1 | TRBD2 | once | TRBV11-3 | CASSLPRGGRNEQFF | TGTGCCAGCAGCTTACCACGGGGGGGCCGGAATGAGCAGTTCTTC
TRBJ2-3 | TRBD2 | . | TRBV7-6 | CASSRAGTRTDTQYF | TGTGCCAGCAGCCGAGCGGGAACGCGCACAGATACGCAGTATTTT
TRBJ1-1 | . | few | TRBV19 | CASAVLYREVSENTEAFF | TGTGCCAGTGCCGTCCTTTACAGGGAAGTATCGGAGAACACTGAAGCTTTCTTT
TRBJ2-5 | . | . | TRBV11-2 | CASSLEGPTHQETQYF | TGTGCCAGCAGCTTAGAAGGGCCTACCCACCAAGAGACCCAGTACTTC